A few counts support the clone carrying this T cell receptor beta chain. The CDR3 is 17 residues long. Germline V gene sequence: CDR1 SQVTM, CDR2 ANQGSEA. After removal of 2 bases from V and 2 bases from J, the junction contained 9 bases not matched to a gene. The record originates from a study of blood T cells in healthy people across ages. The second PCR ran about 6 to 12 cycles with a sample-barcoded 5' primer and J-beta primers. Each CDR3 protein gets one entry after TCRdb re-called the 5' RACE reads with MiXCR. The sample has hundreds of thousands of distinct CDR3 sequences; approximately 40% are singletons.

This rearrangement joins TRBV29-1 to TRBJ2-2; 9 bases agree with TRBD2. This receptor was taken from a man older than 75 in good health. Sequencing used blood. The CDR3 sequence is CSVESLAGGFNTGELFF. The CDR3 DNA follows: TGCAGCGTTGAAAGTTTGGCGGGGGGGTTTAACACCGGGGAGCTGTTTTTT.